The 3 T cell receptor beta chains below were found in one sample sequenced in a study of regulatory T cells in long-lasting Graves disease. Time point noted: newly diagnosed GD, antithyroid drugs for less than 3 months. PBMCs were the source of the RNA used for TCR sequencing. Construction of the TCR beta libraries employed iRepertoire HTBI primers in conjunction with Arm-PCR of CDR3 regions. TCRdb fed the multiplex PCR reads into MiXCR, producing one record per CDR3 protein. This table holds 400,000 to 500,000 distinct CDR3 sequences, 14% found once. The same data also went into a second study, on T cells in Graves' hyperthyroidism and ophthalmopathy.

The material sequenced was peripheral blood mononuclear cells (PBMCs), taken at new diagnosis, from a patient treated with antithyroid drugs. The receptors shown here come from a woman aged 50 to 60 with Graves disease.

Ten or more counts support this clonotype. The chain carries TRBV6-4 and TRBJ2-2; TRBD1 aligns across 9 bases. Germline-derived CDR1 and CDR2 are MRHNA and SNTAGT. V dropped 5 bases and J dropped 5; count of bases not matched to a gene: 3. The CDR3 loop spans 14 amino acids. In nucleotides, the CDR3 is TGTGCCAGCAGTCCCGGGACAGGGACCGGGGAGCTGTTTTTT. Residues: CASSPGTGTGELFF.

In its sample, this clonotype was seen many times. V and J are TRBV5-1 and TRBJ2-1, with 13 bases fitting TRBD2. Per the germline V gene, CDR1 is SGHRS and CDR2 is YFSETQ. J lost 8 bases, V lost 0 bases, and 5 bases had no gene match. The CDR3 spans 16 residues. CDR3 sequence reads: CASSLARGLAGYEQFF. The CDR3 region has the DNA TGCGCCAGCAGCTTGGCAAGGGGACTAGCGGGATATGAGCAGTTCTTC. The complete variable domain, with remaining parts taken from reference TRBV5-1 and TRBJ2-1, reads KAGVTQTPRYLIKTRGQQVTLSCSPISGHRSVSWYQQTPGQGLQFLFEYFSETQRNKGNFPGRFSGRQFSNSRSEMNVSTLELGDSALYLCASSLARGLAGYEQFFGPGTRLTVL.

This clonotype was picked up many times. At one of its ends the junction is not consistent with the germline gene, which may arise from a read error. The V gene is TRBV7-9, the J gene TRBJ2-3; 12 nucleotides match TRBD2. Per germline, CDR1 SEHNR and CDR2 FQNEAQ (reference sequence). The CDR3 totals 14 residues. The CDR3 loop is CASSEGLAGDTQYF. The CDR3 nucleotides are TGCGCCAGCAGCGAGGGACTAGCGGGAGATACGCAGTATTTT.